This record concerns one T cell receptor (beta chain) sequence. This sample was included in a study of blood T cell repertoires in COVID-19. Sequencing was performed with immunoSEQ multiplex PCR; in TCRdb, only in-frame clones are kept and a portion is missing. The sample has approximately 150,000 clones, about 87% seen once. The CDR3 has 11 amino acids. Germline V CDR1 and CDR2: WNHNN, SYGVQD (reference sequence). Trimming cost V 8 bases and J 8 bases; bases outside gene matches: 3. Adults between about 18 and 95 years of age took part from 24 US areas. Among Cohort 3 donors, those recovered had two negative PCRs, clearance, or symptom resolution.

V and J are TRBV10-1 and TRBJ2-1, with 7 positions matching TRBD2. The sample comprised PBMCs or T cells enriched from blood (not recorded which). The clonotype originates from a man between 60 and 75 years old who had recovered from COVID-19. DNA for the CDR3: TGCGCCAGCGGACTAGAAGATGAGCAGTTCTTC. Encoded protein: CASGLEDEQFF.